This TCR beta chain is from a study of beta chain features in type 1 diabetes. About the research overall: Cell yields, age and gender were similar between patients and healthy donors. Across all samples, 100 million to 130 million sorted cells were examined.

Study-wide results and limits: Over-representation of high TCR-expressing cells was a possible consequence of cDNA sequencing. A moderate, significant TCRB CDR3 shortening appeared in type 1 diabetes across four CD4+ subsets.

Central memory, naive, regulatory and stem cell-like memory CD4+ cells were sorted by CD45RO/CCR7/CD25/CD127/CD95/CD27. About this clone: Its antigen remains unknown.

V was pared by 5 bases and J by 11 bases, with 21 bases between. Germline assignment: CDR1 MDHEN and CDR2 SYDVKM. The CDR3 is 14 residues long. The investigators reverse transcribed all of the isolated RNA, so they sequenced expressed TCRB transcripts. Measured with immunoSEQ multiplex PCR; TCRdb has only the in-frame clones, and not every one. The sample includes 640,000 or so clones, roughly 13% of them seen just once. The sequenced material came from naive CD4+ T cells from blood. The V call is TRBV28, the J call TRBJ2-5, with TRBD2 as a possible D gene (6 bases). The sequence was collected from a man between 18 and 29 years old with type 1 diabetes. CDR3 region: CASSLTAGLSEQYF. The CDR3, as DNA: TGTGCCAGCAGTCTCACGGCGGGATTGTCTGAGCAGTACTTC.